A single sample is the source of the 10 T cell receptor beta chains below, sequenced in a study of control samples from healthy donors and cancer patients (TCRdb year 2020). Library preparation was by the immunoSEQ multiplex PCR assay. Imported from immuneACCESS, the table was reduced by TCRdb to in-frame sequences with V and J called. These copies leave out some clones; in studies compared against another copy, an unresolved V gene accounts for under half, and the cause of the remainder is not known. Present in this sample are roughly 130,000 clones, about 88% of which were seen just once. Clones ranked in the top ten supply roughly 3.1% of the sample. The source material was blood. The receptors here all came from a man in his fifties in good health.

The chain combines TRBV6-1 with TRBJ2-2; TRBD1 matches 10 bases. Germline V gene lookup returns CDR1 MNHNS and CDR2 SASEGT. The V segment lost 3 bases and the J segment 6 bases; nucleotides outside the gene matches: 10. This CDR3 is built from 17 residues. CDR3: CASSDPGQGNRAGELFF. CDR3 coding DNA: TGTGCCAGCAGTGACCCGGGACAGGGGAATCGGGCCGGGGAGCTGTTTTTT.

V usage is TRBV5-1 and J usage is TRBJ2-5, with D tentatively TRBD1 (5 bases). The CDR3 has 12 amino acids. Germline assignment: CDR1 SGHRS and CDR2 YFSETQ. V was trimmed by 4 bases and J by 5 bases, leaving 9 bases between them. CDR3 DNA: TGCGCCAGCAGCCGACAGAGGGAGACCCAGTACTTC. Residues: CASSRQRETQYF. The whole variable domain, filled in from reference TRBV5-1 and TRBJ2-5, reads KAGVTQTPRYLIKTRGQQVTLSCSPISGHRSVSWYQQTPGQGLQFLFEYFSETQRNKGNFPGRFSGRQFSNSRSEMNVSTLELGDSALYLCASSRQRETQYFGPGTRLLVL.

The J gene is TRBJ2-2, the V gene TRBV27; 9 bases fit TRBD1. The germline gives CDR1 MNHEY, CDR2 SMNVEV (reference sequence). Trimming took 3 bases from V and 5 from J; bases not matched to a gene: 7. The CDR3 runs 16 residues. In DNA, the CDR3 is TGTGCCAGCAGTTTCTGGGACAGGGTAGGAACCGGGGAGCTGTTTTTT. Translated, it gives CASSFWDRVGTGELFF.

The chain joins TRBV2 to TRBJ2-5; 8 nucleotides agree with TRBD2. The CDR3 runs to 14 residues. The germline V gene encodes CDR1 SNHLY and CDR2 FYNNEI. V shed 6 bases and J 5 bases; nucleotides not matched to a gene: 8. CDR3 DNA: TGTGCCAGCAGAGATTTAGCGGGGTTGGAGACCCAGTACTTC. Translated, it gives CASRDLAGLETQYF.

This chain joins TRBV7-6 and TRBJ2-3; 10 nucleotides match TRBD2. This CDR3 has 18 amino acids. With 5 bases clipped from V and 1 base from J, the junction kept 12 bases outside the gene matches. Germline V gene data show CDR1 as SGHVS and CDR2 as FNYEAQ. The CDR3 coding sequence is TGTGCCAGCAGCCATAGCGGGGGGCTCCCTTGGGGCACAGATACGCAGTATTTT. This sequence encodes CASSHSGGLPWGTDTQYF.

The chain employs TRBV11-3 and TRBJ2-2; D unclear. V lost 6 bases, J lost 2 bases, and 7 bases lay in between. The CDR3 totals 13 residues. Germline V gives CDR1 SGHNT, CDR2 YENEEA. The CDR3 reads CASSDANTGELFF. The CDR3 region has the DNA TGTGCCAGCAGTGACGCTAACACCGGGGAGCTGTTTTTT.

The V call is TRBV30, the J call TRBJ2-2, with no clear D. Trimming took off 3 bases at V and 6 bases at J, with 8 bases between the two ends. CDR1 and CDR2 from the germline V gene are GTSNPN and SVGIG (reference sequence). The CDR3 covers 12 residues. The CDR3 is CAWRASAGELFF. Written as DNA, the CDR3 is TGTGCCTGGAGGGCGAGTGCCGGGGAGCTGTTTTTT.

The rearrangement links TRBV5-1 to TRBJ2-5, with D possibly TRBD2 on 6 matching bases. This CDR3 region has 15 residues. Germline loops: CDR1 SGHRS, CDR2 YFSETQ. Trimming left V 6 bases short and J 1 base short, with 16 bases between. CDR3 amino acids: CASTFSDYTQETQYF. The DNA for the CDR3 is TGCGCCAGCACCTTTTCGGACTACACCCAAGAGACCCAGTACTTC.

This clone was seen more than once but under ten times. Other DNA sequences from this sample encode an identical CDR3 as well. The chain couples TRBV11-3 to TRBJ2-7, with D possibly TRBD2 on 5 matching bases. The germline V and J ends were trimmed by 1 base and 7 bases, with 14 bases remaining between them. The CDR3 totals 14 residues. The germline gives CDR1 SGHNT, CDR2 YENEEA. The CDR3, as DNA: TGTGCCAGCAGCTTAGTAGGCACCGGCGGGGAGCAGTACTTC. Its protein is CASSLVGTGGEQYF.

This clone has just a few counts. V and J are TRBV2 and TRBJ2-2, with 10 bases lining up with TRBD1. The ends lost 6 bases at V and 5 bases at J; junction bases unmatched: 9. Germline V CDR1 and CDR2: SNHLY, FYNNEI. CDR3 length equals 16 residues. CDR3 in DNA: TGTGCCAGCAGGAAACGACAGGGGGCTAGAACCGGGGAGCTGTTTTTT. This encodes CASRKRQGARTGELFF.